The source of this T cell receptor (beta chain) is a study of blood T cell repertoires in COVID-19. Across the whole study: Nucleic acid was either cDNA or gDNA, and it came from T cells, B-cell-depleted T cells, or PBMCs.

Original processing methods: Amplified reference gene primers provided the basis for estimating nucleated cell counts. The data were produced by immunoSEQ multiplex PCR, yet TCRdb's version contains in-frame clones alone and is incomplete. V and J calls and clone size are copied from that table; D and trimming were computed from the DNA. This table has some 65,000 clones, 79% appearing once. Germline CDR1 ENHRY, CDR2 SYGVKD. The CDR3 extends over 15 amino acids. Losses at the gene ends were 6 bases for V and 3 bases for J; bases not matched to a gene: 5. This receptor was identified in a woman in her 70s with acute or convalescent COVID-19. The sample was peripheral blood. V is TRBV10-3 and J is TRBJ2-2, with 9 bases lining up with TRBD1. The CDR3 bases are TGTGCCATCAGAAAGACAGGGGGAGACACCGGGGAGCTGTTTTTT. Encoded protein: CAIRKTGGDTGELFF.